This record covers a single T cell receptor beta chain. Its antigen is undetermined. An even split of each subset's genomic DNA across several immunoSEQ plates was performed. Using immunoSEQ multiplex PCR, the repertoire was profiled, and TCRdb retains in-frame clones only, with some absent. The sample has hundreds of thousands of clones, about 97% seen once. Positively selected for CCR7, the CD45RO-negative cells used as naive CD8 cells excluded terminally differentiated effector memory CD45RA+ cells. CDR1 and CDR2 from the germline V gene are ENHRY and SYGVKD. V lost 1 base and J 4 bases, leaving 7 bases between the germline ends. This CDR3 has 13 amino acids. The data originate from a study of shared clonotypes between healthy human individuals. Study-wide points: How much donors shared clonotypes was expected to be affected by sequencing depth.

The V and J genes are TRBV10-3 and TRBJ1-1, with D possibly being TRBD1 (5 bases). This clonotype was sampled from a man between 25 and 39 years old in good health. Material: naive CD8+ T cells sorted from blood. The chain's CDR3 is CAISEFGGTEAFF. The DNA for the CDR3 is TGTGCCATCAGTGAGTTCGGGGGCACTGAAGCTTTCTTT.